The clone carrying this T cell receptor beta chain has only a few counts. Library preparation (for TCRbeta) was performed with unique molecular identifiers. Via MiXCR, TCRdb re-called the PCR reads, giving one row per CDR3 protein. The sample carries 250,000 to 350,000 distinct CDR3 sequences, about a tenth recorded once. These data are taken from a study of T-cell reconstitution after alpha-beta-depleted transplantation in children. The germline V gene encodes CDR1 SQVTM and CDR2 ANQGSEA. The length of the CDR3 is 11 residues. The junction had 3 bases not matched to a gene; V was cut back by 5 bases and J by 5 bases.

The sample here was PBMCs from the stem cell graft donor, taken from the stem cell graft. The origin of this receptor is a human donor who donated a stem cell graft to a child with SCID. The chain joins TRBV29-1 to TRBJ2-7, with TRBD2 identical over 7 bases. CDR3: CSVSRGDEQYF. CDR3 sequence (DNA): TGCAGCGTTTCTCGGGGGGACGAGCAGTACTTC.